This T cell receptor beta chain appears in the sequencing data of a study of naive and memory T cell subsets. The sample holds many counts of this clonotype. An equimolar mix of two oligonucleotides served as the beta constant-region primer for TRBC1 and TRBC2. MiXCR was run by TCRdb on the UMI-ligation and nested PCR reads, yielding one entry per CDR3 protein. The sample lists about 85,000 distinct CDR3 sequences; less than 15% were seen once. The CDR3 covers 15 residues. The V gene lost 5 bases and the J gene lost 3 bases, with 16 bases spanning the gap. Per the germline V gene, CDR1 is SEHNR and CDR2 is FQNEAQ (reference sequence).

The TCR originated in a human donor in good health. The V and J genes are TRBV7-9 and TRBJ2-5; D perhaps matches TRBD1 (6 bases). What was sequenced was central memory CD4+ T cells from blood. CDR3: CASSRMIRDKETQYF. CDR3 bases: TGTGCCAGCAGCCGAATGATAAGGGACAAAGAGACCCAGTACTTC.